This TCR beta chain came from a study of shared clonotypes between healthy human individuals. Study at large: Plates per donor: three CD4 naive, three CD4 memory, two CD8 naive, one CD8 memory. Whole-study results and caveats: Only blood samples were collected, and tissue repertoires likely differ. Larger richness was generally estimated for naive than memory subsets.

Adults of Caucasian background living in Nashville, Tennessee made up all donors. A note on this clone: Its antigen remains unidentified.

The CDR3 consists of 16 residues. Trimming took 0 bases from V and 5 from J, leaving 15 bases between them. Germline values: CDR1 MNHEY, CDR2 SVGAGI. Sequencing was performed with immunoSEQ multiplex PCR; in TCRdb, only in-frame clones are kept and a portion is missing. The sample yields roughly 760,000 clones, around two thirds seen once. Sequencing used memory CD4+ T cells sorted from blood. The subset was: CD45RA-negative fraction. The TCR sequence derives from a woman aged 25-40 years in good health. V and J are TRBV6-5 and TRBJ2-3; D assignment may be TRBD1 or TRBD2 (5 bases each). CDR3 nucleotides: TGTGCCAGCAGTTACTCGAATCCGGGACCCAAAGATACGCAGTATTTT. Its translation is CASSYSNPGPKDTQYF.